Each of the 28 T cell receptor beta chains below was sequenced from the same sample in a study of T cell responses to AZD1222 COVID-19 vaccine. Profiling relied on immunoSEQ multiplex PCR, and the TCRdb table lists in-frame clones only, not all of them. The repertoire holds around 150,000 clones, with roughly nine tenths as singletons. Sequencing was performed on peripheral blood, taken 28 days after the second AZD1222 dose. These receptors all stem from an adult who received the AZD1222 COVID-19 vaccine.

The J gene is TRBJ1-5, the V gene TRBV27; no definite D call. Germline CDR1 is MNHEY and CDR2 is SMNVEV (reference sequence). The V end lost 2 bases, the J end lost 5 bases, and 13 bases lay between the germline ends. This CDR3 comprises 15 residues. The CDR3, as DNA: TGTGCCAGCAGTTTACAAGGGTTTGGTGATCAGCCCCAGCATTTT. Translated: CASSLQGFGDQPQHF.

The V gene is TRBV7-9, the J gene TRBJ2-3, with a weak D call TRBD1 (6 bases). This CDR3 has 13 residues. Germline-derived CDR1 and CDR2 are SEHNR and FQNEAQ (reference sequence). Trimming cost V 5 bases and J 9 bases, with 15 bases left between them. CDR3 bases: TGTGCCAGCAGCCAAAACAGGGCTGGGACGCAGTATTTT. Its protein is CASSQNRAGTQYF.

The rearrangement uses TRBV6-5 and TRBJ1-6; TRBD1 is a possible D gene (5 bases). Trimming removed 6 bases at V and 9 bases at J, with 15 bases between. Germline V CDR1 and CDR2: MNHEY, SVGAGI. The CDR3 covers 14 residues. CDR3 nucleotides: TGTGCCAGCAGGGAGGGGAATCGAGGTTCACCCCTCCACTTT. It is translated as CASREGNRGSPLHF.

The V and J genes are TRBV19 and TRBJ2-4; D might be TRBD1 (5 bases). Looked up from germline, CDR1 is LNHDA and CDR2 is SQIVND (reference sequence). The CDR3 consists of 15 residues. V lost 3 bases, J lost 8 bases, and 17 bases lay in between. CDR3 amino acids: CASSILGTDRDIQYF. The CDR3 DNA sequence: TGTGCCAGTAGTATTCTGGGTACAGACAGAGACATTCAGTACTTC.

The chain couples TRBV4-2 to TRBJ1-5; a weak D match, TRBD1 (5 bases). The CDR3 has 16 residues. The ends were cut back, 4 bases at V and 0 bases at J, with 13 bases in the middle. The germline CDR1 and CDR2 sequences are LGHNA and YNFKEQ. CDR3 protein: CASSPGGVGSNQPQHF. The CDR3, as DNA: TGTGCCAGCAGCCCGGGAGGGGTCGGTAGCAATCAGCCCCAGCATTTT.

This chain joins TRBV27 and TRBJ2-3; 10 nucleotides agree with TRBD1. The J segment lost 2 bases and the V segment lost 2 bases, leaving 4 bases of the junction unmatched. CDR1 and CDR2 (germline): MNHEY, SMNVEV (reference sequence). This CDR3 spans 16 amino acids. The CDR3, as DNA: TGTGCCAGCAGTTTAGTGGGACAGGGGATCACAGATACGCAGTATTTT. Protein sequence: CASSLVGQGITDTQYF.

V gene TRBV6-6 combines with J gene TRBJ2-7; 8 bases are shared with TRBD2. V lost 5 bases to trimming and J lost 0 bases; unmatched junction nucleotides: 6. Germline CDR1 and CDR2: MNHNY and SVGAGI (reference sequence). This CDR3 spans 15 amino acids. The CDR3 DNA follows: TGTGCCAGCAGTCTCTTAGCGGGAAGCTCCTACGAGCAGTACTTC. This encodes CASSLLAGSSYEQYF.

V and J are TRBV7-9 and TRBJ2-3; a weak D match, TRBD2 (6 bases). The CDR3 sequence is 13 residues long. Germline V gene lookup returns CDR1 SEHNR and CDR2 FQNEAQ (reference sequence). V lost 1 base and J 5 bases, leaving 7 bases between the germline ends. For the CDR3, the DNA is TGTGCCAGCAGCTTAGTGGAGGGAGATACGCAGTATTTT. Protein: CASSLVEGDTQYF.

This clone was seen once. V gene TRBV18 combines with J gene TRBJ2-1; no firm D call. The CDR3 contains 12 residues. Germline assignment: CDR1 KGHSH and CDR2 LQKENI. Between the trimmed V and J ends, which lost 4 bases and 7 bases, there was a span of 8 bases. This chain's CDR3 is CASSRSSNEQFF. As DNA, the CDR3 is TGTGCCAGCTCACGTTCCTCTAATGAGCAGTTCTTC. The variable domain in full, with the rest retrieved from reference TRBV18 and TRBJ2-1, is NAGVMQNPRHLVRRRGQEARLRCSPMKGHSHVYWYRQLPEEGLKFMVYLQKENIIDESGMPKERFSAEFPKEGPSILRIQQVVRGDSAAYFCASSRSSNEQFFGPGTRLTVL.

The chain employs TRBV7-8 and TRBJ1-2, with D maybe TRBD1 (5 bases). V lost 0 bases and J lost 3, with 8 bases in between. Germline V gene sequence: CDR1 SGHVS, CDR2 FQNEAQ. The CDR3 is made up of 14 amino acids. CDR3 coding DNA: TGTGCCAGCAGCTTAGCCAGGGCGGACTATGGCTACACCTTC. Its protein is CASSLARADYGYTF.

This sequence joins TRBV10-1 and TRBJ1-1; D ambiguous. This CDR3 contains 14 residues. V dropped 2 bases and J dropped 0 bases, with 7 bases sitting between them. CDR1 is WNHNN, CDR2 SYGVQD, per germline (reference sequence). The CDR3 coding sequence is TGCGCCAGCAGTGAGAGACGGATGAACACTGAAGCTTTCTTT. It yields the protein CASSERRMNTEAFF.

The CDR3 nucleotides are TGTGCCAGCAGTTCAACCGGGACGAATTACAATGAGCAGTTCTTC. Translation: CASSSTGTNYNEQFF. The chain uses TRBV6-5 and TRBJ2-1; D tentatively reads TRBD1 or TRBD2 (5 bases each). Germline CDR1 and CDR2: MNHEY and SVGAGI. The V end lost 4 bases, the J end lost 4 bases, and 14 bases lay between the germline ends. The CDR3 has 15 residues.

The chain is built from TRBV28 and TRBJ2-1; 11 nucleotides align to TRBD2. Unmatched junction bases numbered 5, after V lost 3 bases and J lost 10 bases. CDR3 length: 14 residues. Germline V lookup: CDR1 MDHEN, CDR2 SYDVKM. CDR3 nucleotides: TGTGCCAGCAGTTTGACTAGCGGGACTTACGAGCAGTTCTTC. Its translation: CASSLTSGTYEQFF.

The rearrangement uses TRBV7-9 and TRBJ2-1; 7 bases fit TRBD2. Unmatched junction bases numbered 12, after V lost 5 bases and J lost 5 bases. CDR1 and CDR2 (germline): SEHNR, FQNEAQ (reference sequence). This CDR3 has 16 residues. The CDR3 coding sequence is TGTGCCAGCAGCACACTGACTAGCCAGGACCACAATGAGCAGTTCTTC. Its translation: CASSTLTSQDHNEQFF.

The rearrangement links TRBV27 to TRBJ2-3; TRBD2 aligns across 8 bases. The CDR3 is 15 amino acids. Germline V gives CDR1 MNHEY, CDR2 SMNVEV (reference sequence). The J segment lost 0 bases and the V segment lost 6 bases, leaving 5 bases of the junction unmatched. The CDR3 DNA is TGTGCCAGCAGCTTTAGCGGGACGAGCACAGATACGCAGTATTTT. Its translation is CASSFSGTSTDTQYF.

The sample holds a few counts of this clone. This chain uses TRBV6-5 with TRBJ1-2; D unclear. The V gene lost 6 bases and the J gene lost 2 bases, with 16 bases spanning the gap. CDR3 length equals 15 residues. The germline CDR1 and CDR2 sequences are MNHEY and SVGAGI. This CDR3 is CASREDRYPNYGYTF. CDR3 coding DNA: TGTGCCAGCAGAGAGGACCGCTACCCCAACTATGGCTACACCTTC.

This clone appeared a single time. Written as DNA, the CDR3 is TGTGCCAGCAGGCCGACTAGTCCCTACAATGAGCAGTTCTTC. Translation: CASRPTSPYNEQFF. The chain recombines TRBV28 with TRBJ2-1; tentative D call: TRBD2 (6 bases). V was cut by 6 bases and J by 2 bases, with 11 bases left in between. The CDR3 length is 14 residues. The germline CDR1 and CDR2 sequences are MDHEN and SYDVKM.

The rearrangement joins TRBV9 to TRBJ2-1; 9 bases fit TRBD2. Looked up from germline, CDR1 is SGDLS and CDR2 is YYNGEE. J lost 4 bases, V lost 2 bases, and 19 bases had no gene match. This CDR3 contains 20 residues. The CDR3 reads CASSVGLAGQFEGRYNEQFF. CDR3 in DNA: TGTGCCAGCAGCGTCGGCCTAGCGGGGCAATTTGAAGGAAGGTACAATGAGCAGTTCTTC.

This chain uses TRBV7-6 with TRBJ2-3, with D possibly being TRBD1 or TRBD2 (5 bases each). Deletions cut 5 bases from V and 3 bases from J, with 21 bases between. The CDR3 consists of 17 residues. The germline gives CDR1 SGHVS, CDR2 FNYEAQ. The CDR3 bases are TGTGCCAGCAGCCCAACCGCGGGTCAAGGGGTAACAGATACGCAGTATTTT. Translation gives CASSPTAGQGVTDTQYF.

V is TRBV5-6 and J is TRBJ2-1; the D gene is possibly TRBD2 (6 bases). Germline values: CDR1 SGHDT, CDR2 YYEEEE. Trimming removed 2 bases from V and 7 bases from J, with 16 bases in between. The CDR3 sequence is 15 residues long. Here the CDR3 DNA reads TGTGCCAGCAGCTTTCAAGCGGGCACCCCTAATGAGCAGTTCTTC. Encoded protein: CASSFQAGTPNEQFF.

The chain links TRBV2 to TRBJ2-7; D remains ambiguous. V shed 2 bases and J shed 1 base, with 6 bases lying between them. The CDR3 has 13 residues. The V gene's germline CDR1 is SNHLY and CDR2 FYNNEI. This CDR3 is CASSEPTSYEQYF. CDR3 nucleotides: TGTGCCAGCAGTGAACCGACATCCTACGAGCAGTACTTC. Together with reference TRBV2 and TRBJ2-7, the CDR3 gives the full variable domain: EPEVTQTPSHQVTQMGQEVILRCVPISNHLYFYWYRQILGQKVEFLVSFYNNEISEKSEIFDDQFSVERPDGSNFTLKIRSTKLEDSAMYFCASSEPTSYEQYFGPGTRLTVT.

The rearrangement joins TRBV5-4 to TRBJ2-3; 9 bases are shared with TRBD2. Germline CDR1 reads SGHNT; CDR2 reads YYREEE (reference sequence). This CDR3 has 16 amino acids. J lost 1 base, V lost 1 base, and 4 bases had no gene match. CDR3 region: CASSLRQRGGTDTQYF. For the CDR3, the DNA is TGTGCCAGCAGCTTGAGGCAGCGGGGGGGCACAGATACGCAGTATTTT.

A single count supports this clone. V is TRBV7-9 and J is TRBJ2-7; D might be TRBD1 (5 bases). Germline V gene sequence: CDR1 SEHNR, CDR2 FQNEAQ (reference sequence). The CDR3 loop spans 14 amino acids. Trimming left V 1 base short and J 3 bases short, with 10 bases between. CDR3 in DNA: TGTGCCAGCAGCTTAGTCGACAGCCGCTACGAGCAGTACTTC. Amino acid sequence: CASSLVDSRYEQYF.

V and J are TRBV6-5 and TRBJ2-7; D ambiguous. This CDR3 has 13 amino acids. V lost 6 bases and J 2 bases, leaving 11 bases between the germline ends. Germline V gives CDR1 MNHEY, CDR2 SVGAGI. The CDR3 nucleotides are TGTGCCAGCAGGGTTACAAACCCCTACGAGCAGTACTTC. Translation gives CASRVTNPYEQYF.

V is TRBV4-3 and J is TRBJ1-1; perhaps TRBD1 as D (5 bases). Germline values: CDR1 LGHNA, CDR2 YSLEER. The CDR3 totals 14 residues. The V gene lost 1 base and the J gene lost 4 bases, with 10 bases spanning the gap. CDR3 residues: CASSQVGGVTEAFF. CDR3 DNA sequence: TGCGCCAGCAGCCAAGTGGGGGGAGTCACTGAAGCTTTCTTT.

This chain uses TRBV6-2 or TRBV6-3 with TRBJ1-2; D gene ambiguous. This CDR3 has 14 amino acids. V gave up 2 bases and J gave up 3 bases, with 10 bases separating them. Per the germline V gene, CDR1 is MNHEY and CDR2 is SVGEGT. The chain's CDR3 is CASSYPGIDYGYTF. The CDR3 DNA reads as TGTGCCAGCAGTTACCCCGGGATCGACTATGGCTACACCTTC.

V is TRBV18 and J is TRBJ1-5; no clear D gene. The V end was cut by 2 bases, the J end by 9 bases, with 23 bases between. The CDR3 extends over 17 amino acids. Germline CDR1 KGHSH, CDR2 LQKENI. This chain's CDR3 is CASSPDKISPILRPQHF. The CDR3 coding sequence is TGTGCCAGCTCACCAGACAAGATAAGCCCGATTTTACGGCCCCAGCATTTT. Filled out from reference TRBV18 and TRBJ1-5, the complete variable domain reads NAGVMQNPRHLVRRRGQEARLRCSPMKGHSHVYWYRQLPEEGLKFMVYLQKENIIDESGMPKERFSAEFPKEGPSILRIQQVVRGDSAAYFCASSPDKISPILRPQHFGDGTRLSIL.

This clone is a singleton in its sample. This chain uses TRBV18 with TRBJ2-2; either TRBD1 or TRBD2 may supply D (6 bases each). The germline gives CDR1 KGHSH, CDR2 LQKENI. The CDR3 runs to 17 residues. Trimming removed 3 bases at V and 0 bases at J, with 14 bases between. The DNA of the CDR3 is TGTGCCAGCTCACCCGAGAAGGGGGGACCGAACACCGGGGAGCTGTTTTTT. Protein product: CASSPEKGGPNTGELFF.